This T cell receptor beta chain was sequenced for a study of cytomegalovirus exposure and HLA in healthy donors. Study-level points and caveats: V- and J-gene trimming in TCR beta was tied to a missense DCLRE1C variant by an analysis performed later. Apparent HLA restriction characterized most CMV-associated TCR beta chains in a later analysis. A later analysis appeared to link common viral pathogens to several of the most significant clusters.

The CDR3 length is 14 residues. The germline V and J ends were trimmed by 4 bases and 1 base, with 9 bases remaining between them. Germline lookup yields CDR1 MNHEY and CDR2 SVGAGI. The PCR ran on 60 Vbeta and 13 Jbeta primers. Assay used: immunoSEQ multiplex PCR; TCRdb lists only in-frame clones, some missing. The data contain 200,000 to 250,000 clones, more than 75% of them singletons. Concerning this clone: Its antigen is currently unknown.

The receptor was derived from a human donor in good health. The chain has TRBV6-5 and TRBJ2-3; D is perhaps TRBD1 (6 bases). Sequencing used PBMCs. CDR3 amino acids: CASSSSGGTDTQYF. DNA of the CDR3: TGTGCCAGCAGTTCGTCAGGGGGCACAGATACGCAGTATTTT.